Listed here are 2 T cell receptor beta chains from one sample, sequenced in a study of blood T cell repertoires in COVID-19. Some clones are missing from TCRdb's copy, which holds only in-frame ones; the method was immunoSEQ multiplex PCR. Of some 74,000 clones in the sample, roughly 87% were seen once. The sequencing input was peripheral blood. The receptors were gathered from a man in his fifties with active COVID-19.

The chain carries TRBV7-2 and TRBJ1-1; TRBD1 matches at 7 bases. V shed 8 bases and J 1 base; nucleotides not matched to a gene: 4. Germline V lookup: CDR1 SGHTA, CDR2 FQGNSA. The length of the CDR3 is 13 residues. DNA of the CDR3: TGTGCCAGCTCGGGACAGCCGAACACTGAAGCTTTCTTT. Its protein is CASSGQPNTEAFF. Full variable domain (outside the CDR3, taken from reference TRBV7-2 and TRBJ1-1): GAGVSQSPSNKVTEKGKDVELRCDPISGHTALYWYRQSLGQGLEFLIYFQGNSAPDKSGLPSDRFSAERTGGSVSTLTIQRTQQEDSAVYLCASSGQPNTEAFFGQGTRLTVV.

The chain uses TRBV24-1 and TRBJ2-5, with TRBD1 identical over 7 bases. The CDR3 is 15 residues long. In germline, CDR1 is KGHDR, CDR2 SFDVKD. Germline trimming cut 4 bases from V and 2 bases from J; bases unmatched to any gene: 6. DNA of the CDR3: TGTGCCACCAGTGAGGCAGGGGGAAGGCAAGAGACCCAGTACTTC. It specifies CATSEAGGRQETQYF.